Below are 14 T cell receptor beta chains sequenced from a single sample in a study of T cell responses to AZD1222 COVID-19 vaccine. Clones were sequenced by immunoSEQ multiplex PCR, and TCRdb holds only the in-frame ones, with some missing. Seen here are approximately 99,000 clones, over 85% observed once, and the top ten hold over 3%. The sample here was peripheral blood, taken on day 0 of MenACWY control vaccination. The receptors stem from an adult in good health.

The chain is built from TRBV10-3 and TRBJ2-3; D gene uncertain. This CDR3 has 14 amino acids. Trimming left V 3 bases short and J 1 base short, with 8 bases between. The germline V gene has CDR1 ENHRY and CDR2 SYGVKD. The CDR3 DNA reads TGTGCCATCAGTGATCCCGCTCGCACAGATACGCAGTATTTT. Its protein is CAISDPARTDTQYF.

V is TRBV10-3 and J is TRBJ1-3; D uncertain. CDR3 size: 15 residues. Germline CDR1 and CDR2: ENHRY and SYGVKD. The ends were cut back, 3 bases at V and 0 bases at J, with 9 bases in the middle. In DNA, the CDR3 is TGTGCCATCAGTGAACTGGCAAACTCTGGAAACACCATATATTTT. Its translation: CAISELANSGNTIYF.

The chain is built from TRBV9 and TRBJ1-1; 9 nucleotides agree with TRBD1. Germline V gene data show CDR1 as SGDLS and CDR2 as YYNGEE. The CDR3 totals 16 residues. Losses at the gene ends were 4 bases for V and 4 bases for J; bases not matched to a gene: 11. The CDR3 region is CASSPRTGTGFTEAFF. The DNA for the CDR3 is TGTGCCAGCAGCCCAAGAACCGGGACAGGGTTCACTGAAGCTTTCTTT.

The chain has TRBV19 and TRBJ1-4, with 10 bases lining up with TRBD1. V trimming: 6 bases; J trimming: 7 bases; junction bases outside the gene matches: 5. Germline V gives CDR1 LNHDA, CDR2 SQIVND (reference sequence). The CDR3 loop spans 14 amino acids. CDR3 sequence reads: CASRTGGASEKLFF. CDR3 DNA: TGTGCCAGTAGGACAGGGGGCGCGAGTGAAAAACTGTTTTTT.

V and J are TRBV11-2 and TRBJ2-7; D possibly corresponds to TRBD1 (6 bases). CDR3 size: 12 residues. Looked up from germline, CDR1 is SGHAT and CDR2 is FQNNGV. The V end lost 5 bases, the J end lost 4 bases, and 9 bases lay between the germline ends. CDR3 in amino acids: CASSPGQYEQYF. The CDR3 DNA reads TGTGCCAGCAGCCCTGGACAGTACGAGCAGTACTTC. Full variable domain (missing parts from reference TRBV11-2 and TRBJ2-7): EAGVAQSPRYKIIEKRQSVAFWCNPISGHATLYWYQQILGQGPKLLIQFQNNGVVDDSQLPKDRFSAERLKGVDSTLKIQPAKLEDSAVYLCASSPGQYEQYFGPGTRLTVT.

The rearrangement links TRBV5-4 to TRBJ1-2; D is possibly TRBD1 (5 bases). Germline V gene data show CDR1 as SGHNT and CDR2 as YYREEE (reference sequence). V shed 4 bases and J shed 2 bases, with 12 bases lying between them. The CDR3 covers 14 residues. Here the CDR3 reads CASSEGTANYGYTF. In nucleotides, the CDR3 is TGTGCCAGCAGCGAGGGGACGGCGAACTATGGCTACACCTTC.

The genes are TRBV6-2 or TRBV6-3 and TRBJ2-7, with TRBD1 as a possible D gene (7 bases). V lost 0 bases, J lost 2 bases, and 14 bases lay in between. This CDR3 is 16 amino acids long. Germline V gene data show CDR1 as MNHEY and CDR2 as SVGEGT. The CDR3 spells CASSYSGRGDPYEQYF. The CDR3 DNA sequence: TGTGCCAGCAGTTACTCTGGCAGGGGGGACCCCTACGAGCAGTACTTC.

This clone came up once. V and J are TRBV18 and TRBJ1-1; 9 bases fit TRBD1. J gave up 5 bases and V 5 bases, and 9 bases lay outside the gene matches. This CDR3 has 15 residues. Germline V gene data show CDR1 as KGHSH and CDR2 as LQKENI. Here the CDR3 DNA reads TGTGCCAGCTCATCAGACAGGGGGGTAGGGACTGAAGCTTTCTTT. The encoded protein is CASSSDRGVGTEAFF.

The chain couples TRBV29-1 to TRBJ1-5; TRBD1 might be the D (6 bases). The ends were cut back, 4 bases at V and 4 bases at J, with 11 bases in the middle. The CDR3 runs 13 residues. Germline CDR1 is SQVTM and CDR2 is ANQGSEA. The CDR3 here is CSVGTVFNQPQHF. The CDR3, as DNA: TGCAGCGTTGGGACAGTTTTTAATCAGCCCCAGCATTTT.

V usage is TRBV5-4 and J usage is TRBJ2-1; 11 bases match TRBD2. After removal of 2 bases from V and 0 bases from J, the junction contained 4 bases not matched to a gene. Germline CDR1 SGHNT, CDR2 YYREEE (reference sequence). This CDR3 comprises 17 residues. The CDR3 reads CASSLTSGGSSYNEQFF. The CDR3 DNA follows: TGTGCCAGCAGCTTAACTAGCGGGGGAAGCTCCTACAATGAGCAGTTCTTC.

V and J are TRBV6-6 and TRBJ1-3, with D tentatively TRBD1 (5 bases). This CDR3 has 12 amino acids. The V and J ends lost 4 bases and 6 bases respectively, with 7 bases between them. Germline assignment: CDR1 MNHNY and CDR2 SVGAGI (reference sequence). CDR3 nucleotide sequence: TGTGCCAGCAGTTTGGGGGAAAACACCATATATTTT. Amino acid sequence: CASSLGENTIYF.

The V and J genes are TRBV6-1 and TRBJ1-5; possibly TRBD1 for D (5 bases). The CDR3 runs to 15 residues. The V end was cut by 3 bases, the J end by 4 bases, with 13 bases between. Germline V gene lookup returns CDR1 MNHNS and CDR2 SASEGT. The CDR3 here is CASSDVRALNQPQHF. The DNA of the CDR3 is TGTGCCAGCAGTGATGTCAGGGCTCTAAATCAGCCCCAGCATTTT.

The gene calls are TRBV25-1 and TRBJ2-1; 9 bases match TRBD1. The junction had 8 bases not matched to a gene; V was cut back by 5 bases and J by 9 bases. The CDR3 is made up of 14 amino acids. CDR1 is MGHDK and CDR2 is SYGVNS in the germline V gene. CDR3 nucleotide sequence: TGTGCCAGCAGTAGGACAGGGGTGTCGGGTGAGCAGTTCTTC. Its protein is CASSRTGVSGEQFF.

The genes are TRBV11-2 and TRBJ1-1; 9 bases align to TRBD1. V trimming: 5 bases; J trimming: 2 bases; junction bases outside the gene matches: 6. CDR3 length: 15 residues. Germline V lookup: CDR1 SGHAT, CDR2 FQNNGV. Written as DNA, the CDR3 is TGTGCCAGCAGCCTAAGACAGGGGGGAAACACTGAAGCTTTCTTT. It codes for CASSLRQGGNTEAFF.